This TCR beta chain was recovered during a study of blood T cell repertoires in COVID-19. Study summary: Sites across the United States, Italy and Spain contributed samples from acute and convalescent COVID-19. In each case, the material was cDNA or gDNA derived from T cells, B-cell-depleted T cells, or PBMCs.

As originally analysed: Cell counts per sample came from amplifying reference gene primers. Clones were read by immunoSEQ multiplex PCR, and TCRdb kept only the in-frame ones, dropping some. V, J and clone size are taken as reported in that table, and D and trimming were inferred from the DNA itself. The data contain roughly 40,000 clones, 65% to 85% of them singletons. This CDR3 region has 12 residues. Trimming took off 1 base at V and 7 bases at J, with 6 bases between the two ends. Per the germline V gene, CDR1 is SGHNT and CDR2 is YYREEE (reference sequence). Sequencing was performed on peripheral blood. The chain joins TRBV5-4 to TRBJ2-1; no firm D call. This TCR was sampled from a woman older than 75 with acute or convalescent COVID-19. The CDR3: CASSLKANEQFF. CDR3 sequence (DNA): TGTGCCAGCAGCTTGAAAGCGAATGAGCAGTTCTTC.